The 7 T cell receptor beta chains presented below share a single source sample, sequenced in a study of blood T cell repertoires in COVID-19. Assay used: immunoSEQ multiplex PCR; TCRdb lists only in-frame clones, some missing. In the table there are 200,000 to 250,000 clones, approximately 91% of which are singletons. Sequencing used peripheral blood. The source is a man between 60 and 70 years old who had recovered from COVID-19.

V usage is TRBV7-6 and J usage is TRBJ1-5; a possible D gene is TRBD1 (6 bases). CDR3 size: 15 residues. In germline, CDR1 is SGHVS, CDR2 FNYEAQ. Trimming stripped 5 bases from V and 0 bases from J, with 11 bases between. For the CDR3, the DNA is TGTGCCAGCAGCCTTACAGGGCATAGCAATCAGCCCCAGCATTTT. It yields the protein CASSLTGHSNQPQHF.

The V gene is TRBV7-8, the J gene TRBJ1-6; 7 bases map to TRBD1. Germline V gene data show CDR1 as SGHVS and CDR2 as FQNEAQ. The CDR3 is 14 amino acids. Losses at the gene ends were 3 bases for V and 7 bases for J; bases not matched to a gene: 3. The CDR3 DNA sequence: TGTGCCAGCAGCTTGGACAGGTTCAATTCACCCCTCCACTTT. Translating it yields CASSLDRFNSPLHF. The full variable domain, rest sourced from reference TRBV7-8 and TRBJ1-6, is GAGVSQSPRYKVAKRGQDVALRCDPISGHVSLFWYQQALGQGPEFLTYFQNEAQLDKSGLPSDRFFAERPEGSVSTLKIQRTQQEDSAVYLCASSLDRFNSPLHFGNGTRLTVT.

With respect to this clone: Distinct nucleotide sequences in the sample also encode this CDR3. The CDR3, as DNA: TGTGCCAGCTCACCGGGACAGGGGAACACTGAAGCTTTCTTT. Amino acid sequence: CASSPGQGNTEAFF. V gene TRBV18 combines with J gene TRBJ1-1; 9 bases align to TRBD1. Germline V gives CDR1 KGHSH, CDR2 LQKENI. The CDR3 runs to 14 residues. V trimming: 3 bases; J trimming: 1 base; junction bases outside the gene matches: 0. The entire variable domain, with the rest obtained from reference TRBV18 and TRBJ1-1, is as follows: NAGVMQNPRHLVRRRGQEARLRCSPMKGHSHVYWYRQLPEEGLKFMVYLQKENIIDESGMPKERFSAEFPKEGPSILRIQQVVRGDSAAYFCASSPGQGNTEAFFGQGTRLTVV.

This CDR3 is CASGTENTGELFF. CDR3 bases: TGTGCCAGCGGTACAGAGAACACCGGGGAGCTGTTTTTT. V and J are TRBV2 and TRBJ2-2; D gene uncertain. Germline CDR1 SNHLY, CDR2 FYNNEI. V gave up 8 bases and J gave up 1 base, with 8 bases separating them. CDR3 size: 13 residues.

This chain links TRBV14 with TRBJ1-1, with D unclear. CDR1 and CDR2 (germline): SGHDN, FVKESK. The CDR3 loop spans 14 amino acids. V gave up 4 bases and J gave up 1 base, with 10 bases separating them. The CDR3 nucleotides are TGTGCCAGCAGCCCCTTTATCGGGAACACTGAAGCTTTCTTT. As protein: CASSPFIGNTEAFF.

Note on this clone: Compared with germline, one end of the junction differs, possibly owing to a read error. The rearrangement joins TRBV6-2 or TRBV6-3 to TRBJ2-5, with 8 bases aligning to TRBD2. CDR1 is MNHEY and CDR2 is SVGEGT in the germline V gene. There are 12 residues in the CDR3. The CDR3 coding sequence is TGTGCCAGCAGTTCCCCTCTAGCGGGCTTTAACTTC. Residues: CASSSPLAGFNF.

CDR3 sequence: CASSLGQGEETQYF. Here the CDR3 DNA reads TGTGCCAGCAGCTTGGGACAGGGTGAAGAGACCCAGTACTTC. The chain uses TRBV5-4 and TRBJ2-5; the match to TRBD1 covers 7 bases. CDR1 and CDR2 (germline): SGHNT, YYREEE (reference sequence). CDR3 size: 14 residues. Germline trimming cut 0 bases from V and 3 bases from J; bases unmatched to any gene: 2.